The 4 T cell receptor beta chains given below trace back to one sample, sequenced in a study of Tregs in tolerant kidney transplant recipients. The method was immunoSEQ multiplex PCR; TCRdb's version includes in-frame clones alone and lacks a portion of them. The sample lists about 110,000 clones, around 90% occurring once. The sequenced sample was CD4+ T cells from blood, obtained before the transplant. These TCRs come from a human donor who received a combined kidney and bone marrow transplant.

The chain joins TRBV12-5 to TRBJ1-2; D is unclear. The CDR3 extends over 12 amino acids. V was pared by 4 bases and J by 4 bases, with 7 bases between. Germline V CDR1 and CDR2: LGHNT, FRNRAP. CDR3 DNA sequence: TGTGCTAGTGGTTCCCCGGGCTATGGCTACACCTTC. Translation gives CASGSPGYGYTF.

This sequence joins TRBV23-1 and TRBJ1-6, with TRBD1 identical over 9 bases. TRBV23-1 is assigned to the ORF class and has an uncertain function. The V segment lost 3 bases and the J segment 4 bases; nucleotides outside the gene matches: 4. The CDR3 extends over 16 amino acids. The DNA for the CDR3 is TGCGCCAGCAGTCAGGGACAGGGATTTTATAATTCACCCCTCCACTTT. It is translated as CASSQGQGFYNSPLHF.

V gene TRBV7-2 combines with J gene TRBJ2-2, with 14 bases fitting TRBD2. The CDR3 runs to 19 residues. J gave up 5 bases and V 0 bases, and 8 bases lay outside the gene matches. Germline V gives CDR1 SGHTA, CDR2 FQGNSA. This CDR3 reads CASSLAAGTSGRRTGELFF. The CDR3 nucleotides read TGTGCCAGCAGCTTAGCGGCCGGGACTAGCGGGAGAAGGACCGGGGAGCTGTTTTTT.

The chain is built from TRBV5-4 and TRBJ2-5; 9 bases match TRBD1. V gave up 2 bases and J gave up 4 bases; unmatched junction bases: 6. CDR3 length: 15 residues. The germline V gene encodes CDR1 SGHNT and CDR2 YYREEE (reference sequence). For the CDR3, the DNA is TGTGCCAGCAGCTTTGGGGGGACAGGGAGAGAGACCCAGTACTTC. Residues: CASSFGGTGRETQYF.